The sequence of this TCR beta chain was determined in a study of blood T cell repertoires in COVID-19. Study-wide context: Some COVID-19 samples were acute and others convalescent; all came from the United States, Italy and Spain. PBMCs, B-cell-depleted T cells, or T cells were the source of the cDNA or gDNA that made up the material.

In the source study's methods: From reference gene primer amplification, estimates of nucleated cell counts were derived. Clones were sequenced by immunoSEQ multiplex PCR, and TCRdb holds only the in-frame ones, with some missing. Clonal size and the V and J genes are those of that table, whereas D and trimming came from the DNA. The sample has around 320,000 clones; roughly 89% are singletons. Study members were between about 18 and 100 years old and lived in 20 to 25 US regions. Trimming at V came to 4 bases and at J to 0 bases, leaving 6 bases not matched to a gene. Germline assignment: CDR1 KGHSH and CDR2 LQKENI. This CDR3 spans 16 amino acids.

The rearrangement links TRBV18 to TRBJ2-1, with 7 bases lining up with TRBD2. Sequencing was carried out using PBMCs or T cells enriched from blood (not recorded which). This TCR came from a woman aged 18-29 years with acute COVID-19. The CDR3 reads CASSRLAASSYNEQFF. In DNA, the CDR3 is TGTGCCAGCTCACGGCTAGCGGCTAGCTCCTACAATGAGCAGTTCTTC.